This T cell receptor beta chain was identified during a study of T cells in Graves' hyperthyroidism and ophthalmopathy. Points from the study as a whole: Most clonotypes expanded in the thyroid (above 0.001) were also present in blood.

This clonotype showed up just a few times. What it binds is not known. Regions amplified from RNA transcripts were the TCR beta CDR3 regions. Primed by the HTBI set, a first-round RT-PCR was run on the TCR CDR3. TCRdb passed the multiplex PCR reads through MiXCR, listing each CDR3 protein once. The table includes about 680,000 distinct CDR3 sequences, around a third detected once. V lost 7 bases to trimming and J lost 4 bases, with 8 bases between them. From germline, CDR1 is MNHNS and CDR2 SASEGT. This CDR3 region has 13 residues. When ophthalmopathy did not progress within 18 months, Graves' hyperthyroidism was considered stable. Hyperthyroidism had been newly diagnosed in patients aged 18 to 65, and its duration was under 2 months.

Sequences were obtained from blood. The TCR comes from a woman aged 40-49 years with Graves' hyperthyroidism. The genes are TRBV6-1 and TRBJ2-6; D is undetermined. CDR3 protein: CASKTTGANVLTF. The CDR3, as DNA: TGTGCCAGCAAGACGACAGGGGCCAACGTCCTGACTTTC.